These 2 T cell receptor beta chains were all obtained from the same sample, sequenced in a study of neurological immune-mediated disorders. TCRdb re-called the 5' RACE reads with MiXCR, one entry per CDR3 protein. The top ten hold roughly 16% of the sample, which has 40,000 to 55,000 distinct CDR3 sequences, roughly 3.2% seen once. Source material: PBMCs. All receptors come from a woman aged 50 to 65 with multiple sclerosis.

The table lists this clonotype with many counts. In DNA form, the CDR3 reads TGCAGTGTACCTAGCGGGAGTTACGGGACCACAGATACGCAGTATTTT. This codes for CSVPSGSYGTTDTQYF. The rearrangement links TRBV20-1 to TRBJ2-3, with TRBD2 identical over 10 bases. The germline V gene has CDR1 DFQATT and CDR2 SNEGSKA (reference sequence). The CDR3 contains 16 residues. V lost 7 bases, J lost 2 bases, and 12 bases stayed unmatched.

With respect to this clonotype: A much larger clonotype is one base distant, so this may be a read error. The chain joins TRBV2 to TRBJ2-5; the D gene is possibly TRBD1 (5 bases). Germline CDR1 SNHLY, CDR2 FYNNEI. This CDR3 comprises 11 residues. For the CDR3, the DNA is TGTGACAGCAGGGAACAAGAGACCCAGTACTTC. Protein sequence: CDSREQETQYF.